These 30 T cell receptor beta chains were all obtained from the same sample, sequenced in a study of yellow fever vaccine responses in identical twins. TCRdb re-derived calls from the RT-PCR reads in MiXCR, one entry per CDR3 protein. The sample consists of about 19,000 distinct CDR3 sequences, nearly 70% of them appearing once. The sequencing here drew on T cells from blood (PBMCs), unsorted or a sorted subset (not recorded which), taken before or after yellow fever vaccination (not recorded which). Source of these receptors: a woman aged 18-30 years who received the yellow fever vaccine.

V gene TRBV18 combines with J gene TRBJ2-7, with D perhaps TRBD2 (7 bases). Germline loops: CDR1 KGHSH, CDR2 LQKENI. The CDR3 contains 15 residues. The V and J ends lost 2 bases and 6 bases respectively, with 17 bases between them. The CDR3, as DNA: TGTGCCAGCTCACCAAAATCGGGGGGCGCGTTCGAGCAGTACGTC. It yields the protein CASSPKSGGAFEQYV.

The rearrangement joins TRBV7-3 to TRBJ2-7; D is uncertain. Trimming pared 1 base from V and 6 bases from J, leaving 7 bases between. The CDR3 length is 12 residues. Germline V lookup: CDR1 SGHTA, CDR2 FQGTGA. CDR3 DNA: TGTGCCAGCAGCTTAAGTCCGACCGAGCAGTACTTC. The encoded protein is CASSLSPTEQYF.

The rearrangement links TRBV13 to TRBJ2-1, with D perhaps assigned TRBD1 or TRBD2 (6 bases each). The V gene's germline CDR1 is PRHDT and CDR2 FYEKMQ (reference sequence). V shed 7 bases and J shed 1 base, with 20 bases lying between them. The CDR3 covers 17 residues. The CDR3 here is CASTIHGGGASYNEQFF. Here the CDR3 DNA reads TGTGCCAGCACCATACACGGAGGGGGAGCATCCTACAATGAGCAGTTCTTC. The full variable domain, completed using reference TRBV13 and TRBJ2-1, is AAGVIQSPRHLIKEKRETATLKCYPIPRHDTVYWYQQGPGQDPQFLISFYEKMQSDKGSIPDRFSAQQFSDYHSELNMSSLELGDSALYFCASTIHGGGASYNEQFFGPGTRLTVL.

The chain employs TRBV4-1 and TRBJ1-6, with TRBD1 matching over 8 bases. V lost 4 bases and J lost 13; bases outside the gene matches: 12. The germline CDR1 and CDR2 sequences are MGHRA and YSYEKL. The CDR3 is 15 residues long. The CDR3 loop reads CASSRPGTGDPPLHF. In nucleotides, the CDR3 is TGCGCCAGCAGCCGACCCGGGACAGGAGATCCCCCCCTCCACTTT.

This chain joins TRBV5-1 and TRBJ1-2; D is perhaps TRBD1 (5 bases). V was trimmed by 0 bases and J by 0 bases, leaving 12 bases between them. Germline assignment: CDR1 SGHRS and CDR2 YFSETQ. The CDR3 has 16 amino acids. Here the CDR3 DNA reads TGCGCCAGCAGCTTGGTGGGGGTTGGAGCTAACTATGGCTACACCTTC. It codes for CASSLVGVGANYGYTF.

J is TRBJ2-4 and V is TRBV4-2, with D possibly TRBD1 on 6 matching bases. V was trimmed by 5 bases and J by 1 base, leaving 9 bases between them. Looked up from germline, CDR1 is LGHNA and CDR2 is YNFKEQ. The CDR3 totals 14 residues. This CDR3 is CASSSGDAKNIQYF. The DNA of the CDR3 is TGTGCCAGCAGCTCAGGGGACGCCAAAAACATTCAGTACTTC.

This clonotype was detected only a few times. This chain connects TRBV5-1 to TRBJ1-1; D perhaps matches TRBD1 (5 bases). The CDR3 has 13 amino acids. Per the germline V gene, CDR1 is SGHRS and CDR2 is YFSETQ. Deletions cut 2 bases from V and 8 bases from J, with 13 bases between. CDR3 sequence: CASSFQTREEAFF. In nucleotides, the CDR3 is TGCGCCAGCAGCTTCCAAACCAGGGAGGAAGCTTTCTTT. The full variable domain, with the rest looked up from reference TRBV5-1 and TRBJ1-1, is KAGVTQTPRYLIKTRGQQVTLSCSPISGHRSVSWYQQTPGQGLQFLFEYFSETQRNKGNFPGRFSGRQFSNSRSEMNVSTLELGDSALYLCASSFQTREEAFFGQGTRLTVV.

This clonotype was seen a single time. The genes are TRBV11-1 and TRBJ2-4; TRBD1 matches 8 bases. The J segment lost 7 bases and the V segment lost 3 bases, leaving 8 bases of the junction unmatched. CDR3 length: 15 amino acids. Germline-derived CDR1 and CDR2 are SGHAT and FQDESV (reference sequence). The CDR3 spells CASSFNRTGMNIQYF. The CDR3 DNA reads as TGTGCCAGCAGCTTTAACAGGACAGGGATGAACATTCAGTACTTC.

The chain has TRBV6-4 and TRBJ2-1; 8 bases are shared with TRBD2. This CDR3 contains 16 residues. Germline values: CDR1 MRHNA, CDR2 SNTAGT. V dropped 6 bases and J dropped 4; count of bases not matched to a gene: 11. CDR3 DNA: TGTGCCAGCAGCCCATTCTGGGCTAGCGGGTACAATGAGCAGTTCTTC. It codes for CASSPFWASGYNEQFF.

This clonotype came up a few times. The J gene is TRBJ2-3, the V gene TRBV18; TRBD2 agrees at 9 bases. CDR3 size: 15 residues. V dropped 0 bases and J dropped 7; count of bases not matched to a gene: 5. Germline assignment: CDR1 KGHSH and CDR2 LQKENI. This CDR3 is CASSPPAGGRHTQYF. The DNA of the CDR3 is TGTGCCAGCTCACCACCGGCGGGGGGGCGGCATACGCAGTATTTT.

This clonotype came up a few times. The V gene is TRBV2, the J gene TRBJ2-3; 8 bases agree with TRBD2. This CDR3 region has 16 residues. J was trimmed by 2 bases and V by 4 bases; bases with no gene match: 8. Germline CDR1 reads SNHLY; CDR2 reads FYNNEI. The chain's CDR3 is CASSVVAGRFTDTQYF. The CDR3 bases are TGTGCCAGCAGTGTCGTAGCGGGAAGATTCACAGATACGCAGTATTTT.

The chain has TRBV2 and TRBJ2-1; 8 nucleotides align to TRBD2. This CDR3 is 14 amino acids long. Trimming removed 1 base from V and 7 bases from J; junction bases left unmatched: 3. Germline CDR1 reads SNHLY; CDR2 reads FYNNEI. The chain's CDR3 is CASSEVSGVNEQFF. The CDR3 nucleotides read TGTGCCAGCAGTGAAGTTAGCGGGGTAAATGAGCAGTTCTTC.

The rearrangement uses TRBV15 and TRBJ2-7, with a weak D call TRBD2 (5 bases). The CDR3 covers 13 residues. CDR1 LNHNV and CDR2 YYDKDF come from the germline V gene (reference sequence). The germline V and J ends were trimmed by 3 bases and 9 bases, with 15 bases remaining between them. The CDR3 is CATSSGLLTLQYF. CDR3 DNA sequence: TGTGCCACCAGCAGCGGACTCCTTACGTTGCAGTACTTC.

J is TRBJ2-1 and V is TRBV28; D is ambiguous. In germline, CDR1 is MDHEN, CDR2 SYDVKM. This CDR3 contains 10 residues. Deletions cut 6 bases from V and 7 bases from J, with 4 bases between. The CDR3 DNA reads as TGTGCCAGCAGAGGGAATGAGCAGTTCTTC. It translates to CASRGNEQFF.

V is TRBV5-1 and J is TRBJ1-1; 7 bases are a match to TRBD1. V was pared by 4 bases and J by 7 bases, with 16 bases of the junction left unmatched. The length of the CDR3 is 16 residues. Germline-derived CDR1 and CDR2 are SGHRS and YFSETQ. The CDR3 is CASSLPSGGREDEAFF. For the CDR3, the DNA is TGCGCCAGCAGCCTCCCTTCAGGGGGGAGGGAAGATGAAGCTTTCTTT.

V is TRBV2 and J is TRBJ2-1, with 8 positions matching TRBD2. The V segment lost 2 bases and the J segment 6 bases; nucleotides outside the gene matches: 6. CDR3 length: 15 residues. Germline V lookup: CDR1 SNHLY, CDR2 FYNNEI. CDR3 nucleotides: TGTGCCAGCAGTGAATTCGGGGGGGCAGGCAATGAGCAGTTCTTC. It specifies CASSEFGGAGNEQFF.

The chain links TRBV29-1 to TRBJ2-5; the D gene is possibly TRBD1 (6 bases). CDR1 SQVTM and CDR2 ANQGSEA come from the germline V gene. The CDR3 runs 13 residues. The V and J ends lost 6 bases and 2 bases respectively, with 13 bases between them. The CDR3 bases are TGCAGCGTCCTCGGGACACTTCAAGAGACCCAGTACTTC. The encoded protein is CSVLGTLQETQYF.

The rearrangement joins TRBV2 to TRBJ2-5; D is undetermined. V dropped 4 bases and J dropped 9 bases, with 9 bases sitting between them. This CDR3 is 11 amino acids long. Looked up from germline, CDR1 is SNHLY and CDR2 is FYNNEI. This CDR3 reads CASSGDRAQYF. The CDR3 region has the DNA TGTGCCAGCAGTGGGGATAGGGCCCAGTACTTC.

The genes are TRBV29-1 and TRBJ2-7; the D gene is possibly TRBD1 (6 bases). The V gene's germline CDR1 is SQVTM and CDR2 ANQGSEA. V lost 6 bases to trimming and J lost 6 bases, with 9 bases between them. This CDR3 has 10 residues. CDR3 residues: CSVTGSEQYF. In DNA form, the CDR3 reads TGCAGCGTGACAGGTAGCGAGCAGTACTTC.

This clonotype was counted once. At one end the junction does not follow the germline gene, possibly because of a read error. The rearrangement uses TRBV7-9 and TRBJ1-1; 7 positions agree with TRBD1. Germline V gene data show CDR1 as SEHNR and CDR2 as FQNEAQ (reference sequence). The CDR3 is 14 amino acids. The CDR3 spells CASSLDQGDTEAFF. The CDR3, as DNA: TGTGCCAGCAGCTTAGATCAGGGGGACACCGAAGCTTTCTTT.

The J gene is TRBJ1-1, the V gene TRBV29-1; no definite D call. This CDR3 is 13 amino acids long. V was pared by 5 bases and J by 5 bases, with 15 bases between. CDR1 SQVTM and CDR2 ANQGSEA come from the germline V gene. CDR3 DNA sequence: TGCAGCGTTTGGACGGGCCTTGGTACTGAAGCTTTCTTT. Amino acids: CSVWTGLGTEAFF.

The chain uses TRBV27 and TRBJ2-1; 10 bases fit TRBD2. Germline-derived CDR1 and CDR2 are MNHEY and SMNVEV (reference sequence). There are 16 residues in the CDR3. With V trimmed by 4 bases and J by 6 bases, 9 bases remained unmatched. As DNA, the CDR3 is TGTGCCAGCAGTTCATCTAGCGGGGGCCGCATCAATGAGCAGTTCTTC. This sequence encodes CASSSSSGGRINEQFF.

This clonotype showed up just a few times. CDR3 loop: CASSLADRVVNEQFF. CDR3 nucleotide sequence: TGCGCCAGCAGCTTGGCGGACAGGGTGGTAAATGAGCAGTTCTTC. The chain is built from TRBV5-1 and TRBJ2-1; 8 bases map to TRBD1. CDR1 SGHRS and CDR2 YFSETQ come from the germline V gene. V gave up 0 bases and J gave up 7 bases; unmatched junction bases: 6. The CDR3 is made up of 15 amino acids. Combining the CDR3 with reference TRBV5-1 and TRBJ2-1 gives the whole variable domain KAGVTQTPRYLIKTRGQQVTLSCSPISGHRSVSWYQQTPGQGLQFLFEYFSETQRNKGNFPGRFSGRQFSNSRSEMNVSTLELGDSALYLCASSLADRVVNEQFFGPGTRLTVL.

This clonotype has a handful of counts. This chain links TRBV25-1 with TRBJ2-3; 9 positions match TRBD2. Unmatched junction bases numbered 4, after V lost 6 bases and J lost 0 bases. The CDR3 is 15 residues long. The germline V gene has CDR1 MGHDK and CDR2 SYGVNS. The CDR3 region is CASSRTSGSTDTQYF. The CDR3 bases are TGTGCCAGCAGCCGAACTAGCGGGAGCACAGATACGCAGTATTTT. The full variable domain, rest sourced from reference TRBV25-1 and TRBJ2-3, is EADIYQTPRYLVIGTGKKITLECSQTMGHDKMYWYQQDPGMELHLIHYSYGVNSTEKGDLSSESTVSRIRTEHFPLTLESARPSHTSQYLCASSRTSGSTDTQYFGPGTRLTVL.

The chain carries TRBV13 and TRBJ1-1, with D possibly matching TRBD1 (6 bases). Deletions cut 0 bases from V and 5 bases from J, with 10 bases between. The CDR3 runs 14 residues. The germline gives CDR1 PRHDT, CDR2 FYEKMQ (reference sequence). The CDR3: CASSLGAGATEAFF. The CDR3 DNA reads TGTGCCAGCAGCTTAGGAGCGGGGGCGACTGAAGCTTTCTTT.

The gene calls are TRBV11-3 and TRBJ2-5; no clear D gene. The CDR3 loop spans 13 amino acids. V shed 6 bases and J shed 5 bases, with 13 bases lying between them. Germline CDR1 and CDR2: SGHNT and YENEEA. The CDR3, as DNA: TGTGCCAGCAGAAGCGTGGCCCGGGAGACCCAGTACTTC. This encodes CASRSVARETQYF.

The V and J genes are TRBV7-6 and TRBJ2-1; TRBD2 aligns across 9 bases. Trimming removed 0 bases from V and 3 bases from J; junction bases left unmatched: 9. CDR3 size: 18 residues. The germline V gene has CDR1 SGHVS and CDR2 FNYEAQ. The CDR3 DNA follows: TGTGCCAGCAGCTTAGCATTAAGCGGGAGGCCCGTCTACAATGAGCAGTTCTTC. It is translated as CASSLALSGRPVYNEQFF.

This rearrangement joins TRBV4-1 to TRBJ1-2, with no clear D. Per germline, CDR1 MGHRA and CDR2 YSYEKL. Trimming removed 0 bases from V and 5 bases from J, with 16 bases in between. The CDR3 covers 16 residues. CDR3 in DNA: TGCGCCAGCAGCCAAGATCAAGAGCCTGCTGGGTATGGCTACACCTTC. Protein: CASSQDQEPAGYGYTF.

V usage is TRBV4-1 and J usage is TRBJ2-2; 12 bases agree with TRBD2. V dropped 6 bases and J dropped 2; count of bases not matched to a gene: 10. The V gene's germline CDR1 is MGHRA and CDR2 YSYEKL. CDR3 length equals 18 residues. This CDR3 is CASSPTTSGGPNTGELFF. The CDR3 DNA sequence: TGCGCCAGCAGTCCGACGACTAGCGGGGGCCCCAACACCGGGGAGCTGTTTTTT.

This chain uses TRBV20-1 with TRBJ2-1; perhaps TRBD1 as D (5 bases). Germline values: CDR1 DFQATT, CDR2 SNEGSKA (reference sequence). The CDR3 extends over 14 amino acids. V dropped 3 bases and J dropped 0 bases, with 9 bases sitting between them. In DNA, the CDR3 is TGCAGTGCTAGGACAGTAGGCTCCTACAATGAGCAGTTCTTC. It encodes CSARTVGSYNEQFF.